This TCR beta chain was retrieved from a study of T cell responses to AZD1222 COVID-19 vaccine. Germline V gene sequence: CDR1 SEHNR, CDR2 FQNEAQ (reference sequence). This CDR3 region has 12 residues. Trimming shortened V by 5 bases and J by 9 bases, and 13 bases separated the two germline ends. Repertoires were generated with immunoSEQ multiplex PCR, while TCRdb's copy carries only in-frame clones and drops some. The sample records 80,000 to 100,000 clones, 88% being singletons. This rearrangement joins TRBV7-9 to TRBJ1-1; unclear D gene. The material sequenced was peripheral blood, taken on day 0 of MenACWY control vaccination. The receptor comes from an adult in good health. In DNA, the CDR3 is TGTGCCAGCAGCCCTGGATCCGTAAAAGCTTTCTTT. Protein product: CASSPGSVKAFF.